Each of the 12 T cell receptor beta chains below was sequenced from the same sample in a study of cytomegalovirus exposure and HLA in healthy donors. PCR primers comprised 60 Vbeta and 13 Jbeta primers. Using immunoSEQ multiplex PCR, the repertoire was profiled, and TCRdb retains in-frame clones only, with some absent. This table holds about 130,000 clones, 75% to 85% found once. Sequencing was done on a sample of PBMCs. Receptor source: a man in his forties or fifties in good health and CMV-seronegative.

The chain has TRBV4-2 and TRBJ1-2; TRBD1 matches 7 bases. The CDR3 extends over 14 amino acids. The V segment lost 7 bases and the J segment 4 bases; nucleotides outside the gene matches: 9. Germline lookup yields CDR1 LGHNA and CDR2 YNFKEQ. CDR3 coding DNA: TGTGCCAGCAACGCACCGACAGGGATCTATGGCTACACCTTC. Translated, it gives CASNAPTGIYGYTF.

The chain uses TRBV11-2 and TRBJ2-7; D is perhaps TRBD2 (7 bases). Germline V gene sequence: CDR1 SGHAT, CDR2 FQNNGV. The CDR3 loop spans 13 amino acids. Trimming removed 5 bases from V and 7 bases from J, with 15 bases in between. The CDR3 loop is CASSLTGGREQYF. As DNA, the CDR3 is TGTGCCAGCAGCCTGACCGGGGGGCGGGAGCAGTACTTC. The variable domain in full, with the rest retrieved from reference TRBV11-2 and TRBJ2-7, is EAGVAQSPRYKIIEKRQSVAFWCNPISGHATLYWYQQILGQGPKLLIQFQNNGVVDDSQLPKDRFSAERLKGVDSTLKIQPAKLEDSAVYLCASSLTGGREQYFGPGTRLTVT.

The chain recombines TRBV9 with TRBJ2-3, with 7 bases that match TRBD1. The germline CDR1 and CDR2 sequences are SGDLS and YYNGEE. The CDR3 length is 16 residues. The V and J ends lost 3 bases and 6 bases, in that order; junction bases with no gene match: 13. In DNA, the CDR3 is TGTGCCAGCAGCGACGACAGGGCCTCCTCCTTGGATACGCAGTATTTT. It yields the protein CASSDDRASSLDTQYF. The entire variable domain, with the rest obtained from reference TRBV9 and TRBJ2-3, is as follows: DSGVTQTPKHLITATGQRVTLRCSPRSGDLSVYWYQQSLDQGLQFLIQYYNGEERAKGNILERFSAQQFPDLHSELNLSSLELGDSALYFCASSDDRASSLDTQYFGPGTRLTVL.

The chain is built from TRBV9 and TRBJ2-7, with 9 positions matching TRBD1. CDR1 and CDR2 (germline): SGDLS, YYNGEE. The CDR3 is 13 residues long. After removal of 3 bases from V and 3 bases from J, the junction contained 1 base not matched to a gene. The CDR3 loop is CASSEGQGYEQYF. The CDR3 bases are TGTGCCAGCAGCGAGGGACAGGGCTACGAGCAGTACTTC. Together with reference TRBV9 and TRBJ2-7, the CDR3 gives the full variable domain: DSGVTQTPKHLITATGQRVTLRCSPRSGDLSVYWYQQSLDQGLQFLIQYYNGEERAKGNILERFSAQQFPDLHSELNLSSLELGDSALYFCASSEGQGYEQYFGPGTRLTVT.

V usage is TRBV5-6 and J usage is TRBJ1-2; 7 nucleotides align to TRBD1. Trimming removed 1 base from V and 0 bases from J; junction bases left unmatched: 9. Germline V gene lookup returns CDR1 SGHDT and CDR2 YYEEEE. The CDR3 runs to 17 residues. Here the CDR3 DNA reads TGTGCCAGCAGCTTGAGGGGGCCCGCGGTTACTAACTATGGCTACACCTTC. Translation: CASSLRGPAVTNYGYTF.

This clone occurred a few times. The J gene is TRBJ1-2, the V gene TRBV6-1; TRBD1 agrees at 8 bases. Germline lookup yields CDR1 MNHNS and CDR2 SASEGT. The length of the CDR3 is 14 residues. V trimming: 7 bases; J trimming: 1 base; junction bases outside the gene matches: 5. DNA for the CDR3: TGTGCCAGCATCCTGGACAGGGATAACTATGGCTACACCTTC. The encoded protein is CASILDRDNYGYTF.

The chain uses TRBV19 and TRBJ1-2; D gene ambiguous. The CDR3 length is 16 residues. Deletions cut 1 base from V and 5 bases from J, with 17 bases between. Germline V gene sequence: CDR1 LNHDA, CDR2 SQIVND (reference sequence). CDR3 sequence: CASSIVGGRRGYGYTF. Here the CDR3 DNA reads TGTGCCAGTAGTATAGTCGGAGGACGACGCGGGTATGGCTACACCTTC.

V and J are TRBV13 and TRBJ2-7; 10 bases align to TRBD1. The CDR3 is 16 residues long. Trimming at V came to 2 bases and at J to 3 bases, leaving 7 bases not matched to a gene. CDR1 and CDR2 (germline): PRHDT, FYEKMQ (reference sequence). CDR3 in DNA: TGTGCCAGCAGCTTATTCACGGGACAGGGGAACTACGAGCAGTACTTC. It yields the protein CASSLFTGQGNYEQYF.

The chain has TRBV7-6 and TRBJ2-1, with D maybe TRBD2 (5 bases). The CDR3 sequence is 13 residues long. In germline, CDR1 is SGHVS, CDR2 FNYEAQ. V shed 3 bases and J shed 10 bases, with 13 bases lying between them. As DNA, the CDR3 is TGTGCCAGCAGCTTGGGTGGCGGAGGAGAGCAGTTCTTC. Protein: CASSLGGGGEQFF.

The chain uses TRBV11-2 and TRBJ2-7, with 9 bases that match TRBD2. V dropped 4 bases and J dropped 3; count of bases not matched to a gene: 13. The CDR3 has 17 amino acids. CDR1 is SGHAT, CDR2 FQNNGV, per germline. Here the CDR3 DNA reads TGTGCCAGCAGCTCACCCAAAGGGCGGGGGGGTATCTACGAGCAGTACTTC. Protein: CASSSPKGRGGIYEQYF. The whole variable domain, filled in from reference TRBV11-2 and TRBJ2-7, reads EAGVAQSPRYKIIEKRQSVAFWCNPISGHATLYWYQQILGQGPKLLIQFQNNGVVDDSQLPKDRFSAERLKGVDSTLKIQPAKLEDSAVYLCASSSPKGRGGIYEQYFGPGTRLTVT.

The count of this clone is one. The CDR3 sequence: CASSSGQGNSPLHF. The CDR3 DNA is TGTGCCAGTAGTTCCGGACAGGGTAATTCACCCCTCCACTTT. V and J are TRBV19 and TRBJ1-6, with 8 nucleotides matching TRBD1. J lost 6 bases, V lost 5 bases, and 3 bases had no gene match. The CDR3 consists of 14 residues. Germline V CDR1 and CDR2: LNHDA, SQIVND (reference sequence).

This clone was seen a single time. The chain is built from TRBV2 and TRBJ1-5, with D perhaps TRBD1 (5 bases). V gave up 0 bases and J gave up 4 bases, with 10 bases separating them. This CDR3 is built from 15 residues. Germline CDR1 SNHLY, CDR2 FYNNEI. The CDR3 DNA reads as TGTGCCAGCAGTGAAGCGCTTAGGGGAAATCAGCCCCAGCATTTT. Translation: CASSEALRGNQPQHF.